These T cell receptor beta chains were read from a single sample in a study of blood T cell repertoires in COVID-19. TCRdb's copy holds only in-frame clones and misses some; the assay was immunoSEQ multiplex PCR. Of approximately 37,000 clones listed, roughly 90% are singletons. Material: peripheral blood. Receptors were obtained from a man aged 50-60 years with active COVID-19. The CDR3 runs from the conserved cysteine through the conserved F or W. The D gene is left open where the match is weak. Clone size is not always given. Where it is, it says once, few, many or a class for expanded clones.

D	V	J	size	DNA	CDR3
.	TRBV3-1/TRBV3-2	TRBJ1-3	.	TGTGCCAGCAGCCAAAGGAGCTCTGGAAACACCATATATTTT	CASSQRSSGNTIYF
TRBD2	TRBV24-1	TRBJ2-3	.	TGTGCCACCAGTGATCAAGAGACTAGCATCTCTAGCACAGATACGCAGTATTTT	CATSDQETSISSTDTQYF
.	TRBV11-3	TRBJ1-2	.	TGTGCCAGCAGCACAAGGGGCACCTATGGCTACACCTTC	CASSTRGTYGYTF
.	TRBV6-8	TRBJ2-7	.	TGTGCCAGCAGTTCTCGTCCAGCGGGTTCCTACGAGCAGTACTTC	CASSSRPAGSYEQYF
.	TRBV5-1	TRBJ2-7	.	TGCGCCAGCAGCTTGGGGCTAGACTACGAGCAGTACTTC	CASSLGLDYEQYF
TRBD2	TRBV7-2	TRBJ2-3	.	TGTGCCAGCAGCTTCAGACTAGCGGGCACAGATACGCAGTATTTT	CASSFRLAGTDTQYF
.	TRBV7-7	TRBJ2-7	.	TGTGCCAGCAGCCCCGGGAAAGCCTACGAGCAGTACTTC	CASSPGKAYEQYF
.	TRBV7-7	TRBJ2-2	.	TGTGCCAGCAGCTTACTCTATACCGGGGAGCTGTTTTTT	CASSLLYTGELFF
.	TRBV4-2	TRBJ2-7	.	TGTGCCAGCAGCCATCCCTCCGCCAGCGAGCAGTACTTC	CASSHPSASEQYF
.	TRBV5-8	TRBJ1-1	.	TGTGCCAGCAGCTATGGAACCTTAGCGGGGGGCACTGAAGCTTTCTTT	CASSYGTLAGGTEAFF
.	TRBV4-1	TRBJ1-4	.	TGCGCCAGCAGCCAGATAAGCTTCCTACCCTTGTTTTTT	CASSQISFLPLFF
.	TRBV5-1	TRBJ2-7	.	TGCGCCAGCAGCTTGGGTCTAAGCGGGACATCCACCTACGAGCAGTACTTC	CASSLGLSGTSTYEQYF
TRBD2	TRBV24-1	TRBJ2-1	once	TGTGCCACCGAGGGTGGCCTAGCGGGACCTAACTCCTACAATGAGCAGTTCTTC	CATEGGLAGPNSYNEQFF
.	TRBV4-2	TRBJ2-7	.	TGTGCCAGCAGCCACAGGACTGGATCATACGAGCAGTACTTC	CASSHRTGSYEQYF
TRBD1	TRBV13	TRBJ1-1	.	TGTGCCAGCAGCTTAGGGGGGACAGGAGACACTGAAGCTTTCTTT	CASSLGGTGDTEAFF
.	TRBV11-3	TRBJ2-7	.	TGTGCCAGCAGCTCAATACTCATCCCCTTCTCCTACGAGCAGTACTTC	CASSSILIPFSYEQYF
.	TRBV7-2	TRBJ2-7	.	TGTGCCAGCAGCTTAGGAACCGCGAATCCTACTTTCTACGAGCAGTACTTC	CASSLGTANPTFYEQYF
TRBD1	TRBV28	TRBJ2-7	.	TGTGCCAGCAGGCTGGACAGGGGGTTCTCCTACGAGCAGTACTTC	CASRLDRGFSYEQYF
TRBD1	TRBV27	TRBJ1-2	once	TGTGCCAGCAGTTTACAGGGGGCGCCTGGCTACACCTTC	CASSLQGAPGYTF
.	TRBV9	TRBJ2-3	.	TGTGCCAGCAGCCCTAGTGCAGGAGGAAGCACAGATACGCAGTATTTT	CASSPSAGGSTDTQYF
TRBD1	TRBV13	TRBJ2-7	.	TGTGCCAGCAGCTCTGGACAGGGAATCCCGTACGAGCAGTACTTC	CASSSGQGIPYEQYF
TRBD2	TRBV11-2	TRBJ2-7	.	TGTGCCAGCAGAATAGCGGGAGGGAGTTACGAGCAGTACTTC	CASRIAGGSYEQYF
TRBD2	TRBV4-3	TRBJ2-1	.	TGCGCCAGCAGCCAAGATCTTGGACTAGCGGCGTACAATGAGCAGTTCTTC	CASSQDLGLAAYNEQFF
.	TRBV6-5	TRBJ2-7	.	TGTGCCAGCAGCCACTCTTTCGGGGAGACCTACGAGCAGTACTTC	CASSHSFGETYEQYF
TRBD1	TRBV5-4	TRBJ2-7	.	TGTGCCAGCAGCCCAACAGGGGTCGAGCAGTACTTC	CASSPTGVEQYF
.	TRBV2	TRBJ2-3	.	TGTGCCAGCGACCGCCTGACTGGACAGAAACTCACAGATACGCAGTATTTT	CASDRLTGQKLTDTQYF
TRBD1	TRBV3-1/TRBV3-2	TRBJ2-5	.	TGTGCCAGCAGCCAAGAGTTGACAGGGGGGGGAGAGACCCAGTACTTC	CASSQELTGGGETQYF
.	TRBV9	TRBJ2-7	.	TGTGCCAGCAGCGTCGATACCCCCGGGTACGAGCAGTACTTC	CASSVDTPGYEQYF
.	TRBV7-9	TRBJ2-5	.	TGTGCCAGCAGCTTAGGAGGGATCGAGACCCAGTACTTC	CASSLGGIETQYF
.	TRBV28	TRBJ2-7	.	TGTGCCAGCAGTTTCAGGGCCACAGACGCGCAGTACTTC	CASSFRATDAQYF
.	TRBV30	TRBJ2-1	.	TGTGCCTGGGCTAGGGGCGGGATGAACAATGAGCAGTTCTTC	CAWARGGMNNEQFF
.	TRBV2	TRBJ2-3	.	TGTGCCAGCGTCGCTAGCGCGCTCATGGATACGCAGTATTTT	CASVASALMDTQYF
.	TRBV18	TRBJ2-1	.	TGTGCCAGCTCATGGGAGGGGGAGAATGAGCAGTTCTTC	CASSWEGENEQFF
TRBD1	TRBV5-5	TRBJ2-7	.	TGTGCCAGCAGCTTGTGGGACAGTGGCGAGCAGTACTTC	CASSLWDSGEQYF
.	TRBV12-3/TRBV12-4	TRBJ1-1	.	TGTGCCAGCAGCCAACAGTGGAACACTGAAGCTTTCTTT	CASSQQWNTEAFF
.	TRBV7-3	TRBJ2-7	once	TGTGCCAGCAGCTTAGACAGTGGCTACGAGCAGTACTTC	CASSLDSGYEQYF
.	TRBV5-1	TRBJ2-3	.	TGCGCCAGCAGCTCCTGGGGAGCGGCTAGCACAGATACGCAGTATTTT	CASSSWGAASTDTQYF
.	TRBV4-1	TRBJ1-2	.	TGCGCCAGCAGCCAAACTACCGGACAAGACTATGGCTACACCTTC	CASSQTTGQDYGYTF
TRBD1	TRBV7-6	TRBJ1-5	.	TGTGCCAGCAGCAAACAGGGGCTGAGCAATCAGCCCCAGCATTTT	CASSKQGLSNQPQHF
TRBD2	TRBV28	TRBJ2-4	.	TGTGCCAGCAGTTTGGGAGGGGCCAAAAACATTCAGTACTTC	CASSLGGAKNIQYF
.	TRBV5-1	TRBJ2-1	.	TGCGCCAGCAGCTTGAGGGGTGGGCGGGGAAACAATGAGCAGTTCTTC	CASSLRGGRGNNEQFF
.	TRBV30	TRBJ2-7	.	TGTGCCTGGAGTGACAACTACGAGCAGTACTTC	CAWSDNYEQYF
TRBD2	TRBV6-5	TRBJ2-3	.	TGTGCCAGCAGTAAGCTAGCGGGGGGCACAGATACGCAGTATTTT	CASSKLAGGTDTQYF
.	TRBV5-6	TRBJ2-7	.	TGTGCCACCGCCCCCACAGGGAATGCCGAGCAGTACTTC	CATAPTGNAEQYF
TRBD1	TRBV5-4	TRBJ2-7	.	TGTGCCAGCAGCATGGACAGGAGAGACTACGAGCAGTACTTC	CASSMDRRDYEQYF
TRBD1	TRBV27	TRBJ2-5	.	TGTGCCAGCAGAAATATGGGACAGGGGTTTTGGGAGACCCAGTACTTC	CASRNMGQGFWETQYF
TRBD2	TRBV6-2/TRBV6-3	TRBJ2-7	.	TGTGCCAGCAGTCGGGGTTCTAGCGGCGCCTACGAGCAGTACTTC	CASSRGSSGAYEQYF